This T cell receptor (beta chain) appears in the sequencing data of a study of lymphopenia after photon versus proton radiotherapy. Overall study results and limits: Proton therapy kept repertoires fairly stable, unlike photons, which gained effector/memory cells. Authors raise, but do not show, better survival with proton therapy. In patients who died, overall survival fell as post-nadir TCR diversity dropped more. Oligoclonal CD8+ Temra expansion after nadir drove photon patients' diversity drop.

A word on this clone: Its antigen is unknown.

The CDR3 sequence is 17 residues long. The germline V gene has CDR1 MDHEN and CDR2 SYDVKM. The V segment lost 1 base and the J segment 4 bases; nucleotides outside the gene matches: 11. Method: immunoSEQ multiplex PCR; TCRdb's copy keeps in-frame clones and lacks some. Of approximately 4,900 clones listed, 88% are singletons. This clonotype originated in a man older than 75 with cholangiocarcinoma. The sequencing used peripheral blood, collected from a patient treated with photon-based radiotherapy. The chain links TRBV28 to TRBJ2-5; 8 nucleotides line up with TRBD2. CDR3 in amino acids: CASSLSGRGGRGETQYF. The CDR3 region has the DNA TGTGCCAGCAGTTTATCCGGACGGGGGGGGAGAGGAGAGACCCAGTACTTC.